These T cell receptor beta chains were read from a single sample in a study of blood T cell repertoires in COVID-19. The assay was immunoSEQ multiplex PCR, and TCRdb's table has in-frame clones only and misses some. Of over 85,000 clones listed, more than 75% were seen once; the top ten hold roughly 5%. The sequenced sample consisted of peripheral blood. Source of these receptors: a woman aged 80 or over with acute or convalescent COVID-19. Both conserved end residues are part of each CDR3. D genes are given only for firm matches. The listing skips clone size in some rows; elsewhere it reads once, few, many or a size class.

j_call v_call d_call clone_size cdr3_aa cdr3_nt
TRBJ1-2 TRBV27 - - CASSLKAGNYGYTF TGTGCCAGCAGTTTAAAGGCAGGCAACTATGGCTACACCTTC
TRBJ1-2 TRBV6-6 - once CASTMGQTEGYTF TGTGCCAGCACTATGGGACAAACTGAGGGCTACACCTTC
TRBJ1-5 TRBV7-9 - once CASSLSGGVNQPQHF TGTGCCAGCAGCTTAAGCGGGGGGGTAAATCAGCCCCAGCATTTT
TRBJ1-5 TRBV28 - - CASTDGGAMSQPQHF TGTGCCAGCACCGACGGGGGGGCTATGAGTCAGCCCCAGCATTTT
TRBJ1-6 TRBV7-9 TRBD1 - CASSRDRAYNSPLHF TGTGCCAGCAGTCGTGACAGGGCCTATAATTCACCCCTCCACTTT
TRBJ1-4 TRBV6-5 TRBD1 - CASSYSGTGGNEKLFF TGTGCCAGCAGTTACTCCGGGACAGGGGGTAATGAAAAACTGTTTTTT
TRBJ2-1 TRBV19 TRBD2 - CASGGRLAGVPIDEQFF TGTGCCAGTGGGGGGCGACTAGCGGGGGTTCCAATCGATGAGCAGTTCTTC
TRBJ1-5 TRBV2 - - CASKGLFGNQPQHF TGTGCCAGCAAGGGGTTATTTGGCAATCAGCCCCAGCATTTT
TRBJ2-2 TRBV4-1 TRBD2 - CASSKDRLQGTIRSGELFF TGCGCCAGCAGCAAAGATCGGCTCCAAGGGACTATACGCTCCGGGGAGCTGTTTTTT
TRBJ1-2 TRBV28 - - CASSIVVSNGYTF TGTGCCAGCAGTATTGTAGTGAGTAATGGCTACACCTTC
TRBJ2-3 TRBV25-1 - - CASSGAIPTDTQYF TGTGCCAGCAGTGGGGCTATCCCGACAGATACGCAGTATTTT
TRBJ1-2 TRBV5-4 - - CASSQAAEVNGYTF TGTGCCAGCAGCCAAGCAGCCGAGGTCAATGGCTACACCTTC
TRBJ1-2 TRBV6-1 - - CASSEGVTVNYGYTF TGTGCCAGCAGTGAAGGGGTTACAGTTAACTATGGCTACACCTTC
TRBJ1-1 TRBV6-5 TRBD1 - CASSYSTGTGNTEAFF TGTGCCAGCAGTTACTCAACCGGGACAGGGAACACTGAAGCTTTCTTT
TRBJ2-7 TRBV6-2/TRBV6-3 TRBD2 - CASSLSFSGTSGIRYEQYF TGTGCCAGCAGTCTCTCATTTAGTGGGACTAGCGGGATTCGGTACGAGCAGTACTTC
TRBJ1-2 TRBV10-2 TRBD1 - CASSARDRGGYTF TGCGCCAGCAGTGCCCGGGACAGGGGTGGCTACACCTTC
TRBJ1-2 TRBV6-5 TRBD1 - CASQDRGRYGYTF TGTGCCTCCCAGGACAGGGGGCGTTATGGCTACACCTTC
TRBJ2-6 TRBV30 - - CAQITGANVLTF TGTGCCCAGATAACTGGGGCCAACGTCCTGACTTTC
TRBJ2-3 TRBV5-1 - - CASSLEAGTDTQYF TGCGCCAGCAGCCTAGAAGCGGGCACAGATACGCAGTATTTT
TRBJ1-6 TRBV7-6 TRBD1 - CASSEGQGFLHF TGTGCCAGCAGCGAGGGACAGGGGTTCCTCCACTTT
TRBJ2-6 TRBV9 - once CASSVAGANVLTF TGTGCCAGCAGCGTCGCTGGGGCCAACGTCCTGACTTTC
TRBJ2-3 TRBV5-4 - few CASSYPGKALADTQYF TGTGCCAGCAGCTACCCGGGGAAGGCTCTTGCAGATACGCAGTATTTT
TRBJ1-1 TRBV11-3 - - CASSQAGQMNTEAFF TGTGCCAGCAGCCAGGCGGGCCAGATGAACACTGAAGCTTTCTTT
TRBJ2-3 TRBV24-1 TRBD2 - CATSDPTSGGTDTQYF TGTGCCACCAGTGACCCAACTAGCGGGGGCACAGATACGCAGTATTTT
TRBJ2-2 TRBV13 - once CASSLRQRFTGELFF TGTGCCAGCAGCTTAAGACAGCGTTTCACCGGGGAGCTGTTTTTT
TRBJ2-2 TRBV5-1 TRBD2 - CASSLAWAGVEELFF TGCGCCAGCAGCTTAGCCTGGGCGGGAGTGGAGGAGCTGTTTTTT
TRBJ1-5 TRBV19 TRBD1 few CASSSTGASQPQHF TGTGCCAGTAGCTCGACAGGGGCGAGTCAGCCCCAGCATTTT
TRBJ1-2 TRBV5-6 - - CASSFRSGTGHGYTF TGTGCCAGCAGCTTCCGTAGTGGTACAGGGCATGGCTACACCTTC
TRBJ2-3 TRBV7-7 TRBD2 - CASSPGGESTDTQYF TGTGCTAGCAGCCCGGGAGGGGAGAGCACAGATACGCAGTATTTT
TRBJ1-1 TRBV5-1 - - CASSFDKNTEAFF TGCGCCAGCAGCTTCGACAAAAACACTGAAGCTTTCTTT
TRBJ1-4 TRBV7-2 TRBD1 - CASSLEVSGQGINEKLFF TGTGCCAGCAGCTTAGAGGTCTCGGGACAGGGGATTAATGAAAAACTGTTTTTT
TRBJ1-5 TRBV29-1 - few CSVGGANNQPQHF TGCAGCGTTGGTGGGGCAAACAATCAGCCCCAGCATTTT
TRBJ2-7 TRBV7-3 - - CASSPPGQVVEQYF TGTGCCAGCAGCCCCCCGGGACAAGTTGTGGAGCAGTACTTC
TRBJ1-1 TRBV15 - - CATSRDSSAAYLRTEAFF TGTGCCACCAGCAGAGATTCATCGGCAGCGTACCTCCGTACTGAAGCTTTCTTT
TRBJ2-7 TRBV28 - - CASSWAGQRYEQYF TGTGCCAGCAGTTGGGCAGGGCAACGCTACGAGCAGTACTTC
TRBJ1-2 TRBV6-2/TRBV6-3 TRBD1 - CASSWGTGLANYGYTF TGTGCCAGCAGTTGGGGGACAGGCCTTGCTAACTATGGCTACACCTTC
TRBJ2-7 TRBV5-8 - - CASSLYYEQYF TGTGCCAGCAGCTTATACTACGAGCAGTACTTC
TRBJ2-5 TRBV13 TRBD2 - CASSLTAGGETQYF TGTGCCAGCAGCCTAACAGCGGGAGGGGAGACCCAGTACTTC
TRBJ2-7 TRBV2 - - CASRGGATYEQYF TGTGCCAGCAGGGGGGGGGCTACCTACGAGCAGTACTTC
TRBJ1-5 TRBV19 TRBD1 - CASTGGQGWEGNQPQHF TGTGCCAGTACGGGTGGACAGGGTTGGGAGGGCAATCAGCCCCAGCATTTT
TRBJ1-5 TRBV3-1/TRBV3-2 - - CASSAAGGNQPQHF TGTGCCAGCAGCGCCGCAGGGGGCAATCAGCCCCAGCATTTT
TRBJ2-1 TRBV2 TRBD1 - CASLRDRGRGEQFF TGTGCCAGCCTCCGGGACAGGGGGCGGGGTGAGCAGTTCTTC
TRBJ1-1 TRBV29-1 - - CSVVPGEGAFF TGCAGCGTCGTTCCGGGGGAGGGAGCTTTCTTT
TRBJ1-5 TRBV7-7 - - CASSPWLAQHF TGTGCTAGCTCCCCTTGGTTAGCCCAGCATTTT
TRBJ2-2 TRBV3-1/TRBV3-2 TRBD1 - CASSHATGSQTGELFF TGTGCCAGCAGCCATGCGACAGGGTCTCAAACCGGGGAGCTGTTTTTT
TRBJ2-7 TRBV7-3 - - CASSLTPEPYYEQYF TGTGCCAGCAGCTTAACGCCTGAGCCTTACTACGAGCAGTACTTC
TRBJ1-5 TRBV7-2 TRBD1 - CASSAGTVSNQPQHF TGTGCCAGCAGCGCTGGGACAGTTAGCAATCAGCCCCAGCATTTT
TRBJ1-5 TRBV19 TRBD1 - CASRDRGDQPQHF TGTGCCAGTAGAGACAGGGGGGATCAGCCCCAGCATTTT
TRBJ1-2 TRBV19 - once CASSNRPENGYTF TGTGCCAGTAGTAATCGGCCGGAGAATGGCTACACCTTC
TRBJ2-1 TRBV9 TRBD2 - CASSLTSGMGTEQFF TGTGCCAGCAGCCTTACTAGCGGGATGGGAACTGAGCAGTTCTTC
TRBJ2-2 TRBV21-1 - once CASSHPGESTGELFF TGTGCCAGCAGCCATCCGGGAGAGAGTACCGGGGAGCTGTTTTTT
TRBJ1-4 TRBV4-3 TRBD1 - CASSRTGGSPNEKLFF TGCGCCAGCAGCCGAACAGGGGGCTCGCCTAATGAAAAACTGTTTTTT
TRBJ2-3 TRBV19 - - CASSKGGGLADTQYF TGTGCCAGTAGTAAGGGTGGGGGACTCGCAGATACGCAGTATTTT
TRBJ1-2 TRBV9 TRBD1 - CASSPMGQGLGYTF TGTGCCAGCAGCCCAATGGGACAGGGACTTGGCTACACCTTC
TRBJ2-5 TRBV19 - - CASSIGAGLQETQYF TGTGCCAGTAGTATAGGTGCGGGACTCCAAGAGACCCAGTACTTC
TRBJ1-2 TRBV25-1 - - CASSVGHPASGYGYTF TGTGCCAGCAGTGTGGGACACCCTGCGTCTGGCTATGGCTACACCTTC
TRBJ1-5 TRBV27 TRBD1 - CASRPTGTVIQHF TGTGCCAGCAGACCGACAGGGACGGTAATCCAGCATTTT